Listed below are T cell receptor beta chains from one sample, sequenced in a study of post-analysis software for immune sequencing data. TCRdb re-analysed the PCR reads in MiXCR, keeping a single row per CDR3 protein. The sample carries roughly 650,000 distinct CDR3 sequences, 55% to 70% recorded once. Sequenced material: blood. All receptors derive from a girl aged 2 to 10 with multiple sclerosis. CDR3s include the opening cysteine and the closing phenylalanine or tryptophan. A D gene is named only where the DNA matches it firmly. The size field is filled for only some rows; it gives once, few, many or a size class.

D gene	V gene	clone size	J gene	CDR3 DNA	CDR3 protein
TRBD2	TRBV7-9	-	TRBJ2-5	TGTGCCAGCAGCCTCACTAGCGGGAGGTACCAAGAGACCCAGTACTTC	CASSLTSGRYQETQYF
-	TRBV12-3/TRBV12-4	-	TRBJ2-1	TGTGCCAGCAGTTGGCCACGACTAGGGGCTGAGCAGTTCTTC	CASSWPRLGAEQFF
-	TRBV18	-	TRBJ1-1	TGTGCCAGCCAGGAAGAGGGGGTCACTGAAGCTTTCTTT	CASQEEGVTEAFF
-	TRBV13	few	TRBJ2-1	TGTGCCAGCAGCGTCTCAACCCTTAATGAGCAGTTCTTC	CASSVSTLNEQFF
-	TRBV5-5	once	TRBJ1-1	TGTGCCAGCAGCTTGGACTGGGGAACTGAAGCTTTCTTT	CASSLDWGTEAFF
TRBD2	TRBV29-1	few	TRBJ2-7	TGCAGCGTAAGGAGAGCGGGAGTGAATTCTTACGAGCAGTACTTC	CSVRRAGVNSYEQYF
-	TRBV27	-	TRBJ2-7	TGTGCCAGCAGTTTGGGGGCCACCTACGAGCAGTACTTC	CASSLGATYEQYF
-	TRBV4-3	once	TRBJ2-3	TGCGCCAGCAGCCAAGATTGGACAGTCAAAGATACGCAGTATTTT	CASSQDWTVKDTQYF
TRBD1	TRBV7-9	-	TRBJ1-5	TGTGCCAGCAGCACGACAGGGAATCAGCCCCAGCATTTT	CASSTTGNQPQHF
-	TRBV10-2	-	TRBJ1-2	TGCGCCAGCAGTGAGGAGGGCTATGGCTACACCTTC	CASSEEGYGYTF
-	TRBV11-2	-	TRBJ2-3	TGTGCCAGCAGCTTAGATCTGGTGGGGCACACAGATGCGCAGTATTTT	CASSLDLVGHTDAQYF
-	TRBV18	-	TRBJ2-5	TGTGCCAGCTCACCACAGATCGGGGGAGAAACCCAGTACTTC	CASSPQIGGETQYF
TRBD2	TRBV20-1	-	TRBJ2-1	TGCAGTGCCCTCGGGAGGGATAGCTCCTACAATGAGCAGTTCTTC	CSALGRDSSYNEQFF
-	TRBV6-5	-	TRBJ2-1	TGTGCCGGCAGTCACTCTAGCGTGCGGTTCTTC	CAGSHSSVRFF
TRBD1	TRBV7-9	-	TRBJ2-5	TGTGCCAGCAGCTTGGCCGAGGTAGGGGACAGTTGGTCCCAGTACTTC	CASSLAEVGDSWSQYF
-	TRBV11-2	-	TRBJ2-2	TGTGCCAGCAGCTTAGGGGACGGGATCGGGGAGCTGTTTTTT	CASSLGDGIGELFF